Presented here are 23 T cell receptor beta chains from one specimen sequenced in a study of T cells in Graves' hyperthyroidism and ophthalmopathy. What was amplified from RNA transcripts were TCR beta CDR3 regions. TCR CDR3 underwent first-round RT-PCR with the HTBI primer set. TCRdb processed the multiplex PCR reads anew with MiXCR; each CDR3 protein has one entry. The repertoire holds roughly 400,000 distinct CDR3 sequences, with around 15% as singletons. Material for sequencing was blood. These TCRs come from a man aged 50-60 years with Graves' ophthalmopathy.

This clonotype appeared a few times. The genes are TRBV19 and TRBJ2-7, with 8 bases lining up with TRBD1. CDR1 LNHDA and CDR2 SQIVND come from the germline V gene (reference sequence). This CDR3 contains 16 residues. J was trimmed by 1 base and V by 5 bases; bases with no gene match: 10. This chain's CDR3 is CASSPGQGSKSYEQYF. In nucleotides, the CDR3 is TGTGCCAGTAGTCCTGGACAGGGTTCAAAATCCTACGAGCAGTACTTC.

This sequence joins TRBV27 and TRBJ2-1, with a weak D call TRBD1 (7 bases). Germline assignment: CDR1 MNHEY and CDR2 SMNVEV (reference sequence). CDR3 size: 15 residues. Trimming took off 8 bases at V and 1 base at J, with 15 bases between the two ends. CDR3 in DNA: TGTGCCAGCCGGATGCGGGACAGTTCCTACAATGAGCAGTTCTTC. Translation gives CASRMRDSSYNEQFF.

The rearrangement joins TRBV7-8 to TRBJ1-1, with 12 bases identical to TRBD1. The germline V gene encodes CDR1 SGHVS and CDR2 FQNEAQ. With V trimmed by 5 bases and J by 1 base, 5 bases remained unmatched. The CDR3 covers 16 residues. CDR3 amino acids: CASSHRDRGRNTEAFF. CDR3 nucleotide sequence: TGTGCCAGCAGCCACCGGGACAGGGGGCGGAACACTGAAGCTTTCTTT.

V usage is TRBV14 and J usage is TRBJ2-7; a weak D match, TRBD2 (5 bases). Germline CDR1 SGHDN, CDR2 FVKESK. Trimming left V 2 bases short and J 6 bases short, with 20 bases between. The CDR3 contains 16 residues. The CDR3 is CASSQKSLVRAGEQYF. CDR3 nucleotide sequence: TGTGCCAGCAGCCAAAAGTCTCTAGTCCGGGCGGGCGAGCAGTACTTC. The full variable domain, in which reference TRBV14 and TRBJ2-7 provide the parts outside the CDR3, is EAGVTQFPSHSVIEKGQTVTLRCDPISGHDNLYWYRRVMGKEIKFLLHFVKESKQDESGMPNNRFLAERTGGTYSTLKVQPAELEDSGVYFCASSQKSLVRAGEQYFGPGTRLTVT.

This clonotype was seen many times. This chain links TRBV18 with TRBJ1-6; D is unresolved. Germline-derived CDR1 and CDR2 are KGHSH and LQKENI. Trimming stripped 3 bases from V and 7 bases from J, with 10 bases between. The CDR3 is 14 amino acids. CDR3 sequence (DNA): TGTGCCAGCTCACCTTCGAGGGAAAATTCACCCCTCCACTTT. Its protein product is CASSPSRENSPLHF.

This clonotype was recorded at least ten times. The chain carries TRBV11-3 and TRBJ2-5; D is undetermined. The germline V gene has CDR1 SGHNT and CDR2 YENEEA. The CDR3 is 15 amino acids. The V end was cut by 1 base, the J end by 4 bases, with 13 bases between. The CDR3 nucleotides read TGTGCCAGCAGCTTAGTCGGCCCAGCTTTAGAGACCCAGTACTTC. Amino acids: CASSLVGPALETQYF.

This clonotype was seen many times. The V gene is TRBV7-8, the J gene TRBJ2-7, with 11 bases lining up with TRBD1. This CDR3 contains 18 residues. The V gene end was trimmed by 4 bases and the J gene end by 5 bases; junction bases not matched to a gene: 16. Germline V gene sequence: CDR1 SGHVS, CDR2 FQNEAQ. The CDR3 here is CASSSRRTGGLIVDEQYF. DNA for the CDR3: TGTGCCAGCAGCTCTCGACGGACAGGGGGCTTGATAGTCGACGAGCAGTACTTC.

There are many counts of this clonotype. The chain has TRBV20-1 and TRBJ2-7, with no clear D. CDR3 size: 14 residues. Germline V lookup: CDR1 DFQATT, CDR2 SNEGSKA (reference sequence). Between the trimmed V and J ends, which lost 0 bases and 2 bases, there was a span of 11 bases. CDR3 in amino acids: CSARDRRKAYEQYF. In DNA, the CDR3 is TGCAGTGCTAGAGATAGACGGAAAGCCTACGAGCAGTACTTC.

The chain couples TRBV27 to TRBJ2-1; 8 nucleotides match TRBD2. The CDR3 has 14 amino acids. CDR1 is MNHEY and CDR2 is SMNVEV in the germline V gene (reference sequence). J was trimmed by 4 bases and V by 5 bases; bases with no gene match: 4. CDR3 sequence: CASSALAEYNEQFF. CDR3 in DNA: TGTGCCAGCAGTGCACTAGCGGAATACAATGAGCAGTTCTTC.

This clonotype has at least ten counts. In DNA form, the CDR3 reads TGTGCCAGCAGCTTAATGGGAGGGGGGCGCAATGAGCAGTTCTTC. Translation gives CASSLMGGGRNEQFF. This chain connects TRBV7-3 to TRBJ2-1; tentative D call: TRBD2 (7 bases). The CDR3 covers 15 residues. Germline CDR1 and CDR2: SGHTA and FQGTGA. V lost 1 base and J lost 6, with 13 bases in between.

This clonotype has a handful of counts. The DNA for the CDR3 is TGTGCCAGCAGCGTAGTAGCTAGCGGGTACAATGAGCAGTTCTTC. This sequence encodes CASSVVASGYNEQFF. The chain joins TRBV9 to TRBJ2-1; 8 bases are shared with TRBD2. J lost 4 bases, V lost 0 bases, and 3 bases had no gene match. Germline lookup yields CDR1 SGDLS and CDR2 YYNGEE. The CDR3 length is 15 residues. Supplemented by reference TRBV9 and TRBJ2-1, the full variable domain reads DSGVTQTPKHLITATGQRVTLRCSPRSGDLSVYWYQQSLDQGLQFLIQYYNGEERAKGNILERFSAQQFPDLHSELNLSSLELGDSALYFCASSVVASGYNEQFFGPGTRLTVL.

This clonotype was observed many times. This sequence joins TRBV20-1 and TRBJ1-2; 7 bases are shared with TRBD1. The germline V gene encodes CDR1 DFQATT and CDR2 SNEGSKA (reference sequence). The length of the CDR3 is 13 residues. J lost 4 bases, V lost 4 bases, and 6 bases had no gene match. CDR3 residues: CSAKTGSIYGYTF. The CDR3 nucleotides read TGCAGTGCTAAGACAGGGAGTATCTATGGCTACACCTTC.

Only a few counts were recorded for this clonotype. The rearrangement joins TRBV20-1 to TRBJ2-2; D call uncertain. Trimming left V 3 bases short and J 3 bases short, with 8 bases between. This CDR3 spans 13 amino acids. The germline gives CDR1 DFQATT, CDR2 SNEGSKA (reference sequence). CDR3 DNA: TGCAGTGCTAGGGTCTTGGACACCGGGGAGCTGTTTTTT. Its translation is CSARVLDTGELFF.

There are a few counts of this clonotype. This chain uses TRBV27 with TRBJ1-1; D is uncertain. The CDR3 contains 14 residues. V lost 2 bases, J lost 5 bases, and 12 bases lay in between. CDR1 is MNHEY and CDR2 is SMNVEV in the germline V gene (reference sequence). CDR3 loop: CASSLPGGTTEAFF. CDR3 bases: TGTGCCAGCAGTTTACCGGGAGGTACGACTGAAGCTTTCTTT.

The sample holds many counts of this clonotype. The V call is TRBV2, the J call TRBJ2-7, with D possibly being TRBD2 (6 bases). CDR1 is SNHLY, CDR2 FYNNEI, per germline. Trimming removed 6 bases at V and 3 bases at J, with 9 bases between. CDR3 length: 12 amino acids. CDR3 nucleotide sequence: TGTGCCAGCAGGGGGGGAGTCTACGAGCAGTACTTC. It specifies CASRGGVYEQYF.

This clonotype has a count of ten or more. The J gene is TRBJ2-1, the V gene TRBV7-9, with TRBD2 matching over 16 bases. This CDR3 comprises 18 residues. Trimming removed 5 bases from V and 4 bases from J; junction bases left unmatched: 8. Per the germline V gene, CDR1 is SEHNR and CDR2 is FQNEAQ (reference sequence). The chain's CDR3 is CASSSQGTSGRGYNEQFF. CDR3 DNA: TGTGCCAGCAGCAGCCAAGGGACTAGCGGGAGGGGTTACAATGAGCAGTTCTTC. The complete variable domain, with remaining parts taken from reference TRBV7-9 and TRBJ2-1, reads DTGVSQNPRHKITKRGQNVTFRCDPISEHNRLYWYRQTLGQGPEFLTYFQNEAQLEKSRLLSDRFSAERPKGSFSTLEIQRTEQGDSAMYLCASSSQGTSGRGYNEQFFGPGTRLTVL.

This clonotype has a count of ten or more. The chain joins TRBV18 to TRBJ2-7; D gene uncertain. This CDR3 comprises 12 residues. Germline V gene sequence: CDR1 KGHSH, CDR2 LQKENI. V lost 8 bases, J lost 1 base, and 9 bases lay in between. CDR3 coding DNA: TGTGCCAGCAGTCCAGGTTCCTACGAGCAGTACTTC. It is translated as CASSPGSYEQYF.

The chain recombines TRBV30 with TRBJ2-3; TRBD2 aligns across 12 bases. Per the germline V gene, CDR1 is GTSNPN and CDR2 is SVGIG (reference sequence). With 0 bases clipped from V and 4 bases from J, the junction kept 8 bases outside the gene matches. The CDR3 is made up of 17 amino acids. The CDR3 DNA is TGTGCCTGGAGTGTATCGACTAGCGGGAGTTGGTCAGATACGCAGTATTTT. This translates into CAWSVSTSGSWSDTQYF.

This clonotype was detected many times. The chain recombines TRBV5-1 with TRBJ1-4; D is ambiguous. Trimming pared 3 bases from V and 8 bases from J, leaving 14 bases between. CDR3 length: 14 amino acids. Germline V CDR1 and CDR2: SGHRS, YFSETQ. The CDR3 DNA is TGCGCCAGCAGCTGGAAGGATCGTGGGGAAAAACTGTTTTTT. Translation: CASSWKDRGEKLFF.

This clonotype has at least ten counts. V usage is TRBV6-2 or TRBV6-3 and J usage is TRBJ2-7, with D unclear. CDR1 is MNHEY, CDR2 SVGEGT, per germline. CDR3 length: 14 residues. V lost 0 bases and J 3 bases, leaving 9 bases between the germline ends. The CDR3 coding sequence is TGTGCCAGCAGTTACTCGCGGATAAACTACGAGCAGTACTTC. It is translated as CASSYSRINYEQYF.

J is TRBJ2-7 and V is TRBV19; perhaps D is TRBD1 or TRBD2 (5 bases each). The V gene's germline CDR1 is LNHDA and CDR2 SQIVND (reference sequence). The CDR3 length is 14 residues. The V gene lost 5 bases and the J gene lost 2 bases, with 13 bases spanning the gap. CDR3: CASSGRARAYEQYF. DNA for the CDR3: TGTGCCAGTAGTGGCAGGGCGAGGGCCTACGAGCAGTACTTC.

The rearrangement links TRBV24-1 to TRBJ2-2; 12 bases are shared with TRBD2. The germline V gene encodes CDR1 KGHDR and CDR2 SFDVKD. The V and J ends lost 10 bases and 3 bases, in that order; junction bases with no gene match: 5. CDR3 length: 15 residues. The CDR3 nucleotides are TGTGCCACGGGACTAGCGGGTTCGGACACCGGGGAGCTGTTTTTT. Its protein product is CATGLAGSDTGELFF.

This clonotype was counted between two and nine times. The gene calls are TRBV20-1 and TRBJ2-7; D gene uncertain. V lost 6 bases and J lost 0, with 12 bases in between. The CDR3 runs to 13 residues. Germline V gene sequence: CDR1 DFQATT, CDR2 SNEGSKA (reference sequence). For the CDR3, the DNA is TGCAGTGCCAGCCGGACCACCTCCTACGAGCAGTACTTC. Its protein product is CSASRTTSYEQYF.